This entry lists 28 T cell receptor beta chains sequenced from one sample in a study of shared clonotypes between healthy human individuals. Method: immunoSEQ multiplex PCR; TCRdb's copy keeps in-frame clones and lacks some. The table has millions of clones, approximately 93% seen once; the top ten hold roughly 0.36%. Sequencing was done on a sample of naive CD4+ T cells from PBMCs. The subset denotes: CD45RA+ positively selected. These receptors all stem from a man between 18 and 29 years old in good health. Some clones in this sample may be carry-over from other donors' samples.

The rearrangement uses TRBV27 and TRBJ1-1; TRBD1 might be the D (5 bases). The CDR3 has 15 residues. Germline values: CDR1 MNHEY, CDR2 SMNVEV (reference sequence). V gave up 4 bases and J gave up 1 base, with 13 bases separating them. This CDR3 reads CASSWGGRANTEAFF. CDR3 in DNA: TGTGCCAGCAGTTGGGGGGGACGTGCGAACACTGAAGCTTTCTTT.

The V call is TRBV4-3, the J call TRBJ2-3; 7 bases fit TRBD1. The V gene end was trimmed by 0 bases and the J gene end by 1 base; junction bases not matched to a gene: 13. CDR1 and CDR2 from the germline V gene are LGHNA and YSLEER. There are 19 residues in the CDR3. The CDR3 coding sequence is TGCGCCAGCAGCCAAGAGGGTCACAGGGGCCAAGATCGCACAGATACGCAGTATTTT. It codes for CASSQEGHRGQDRTDTQYF.

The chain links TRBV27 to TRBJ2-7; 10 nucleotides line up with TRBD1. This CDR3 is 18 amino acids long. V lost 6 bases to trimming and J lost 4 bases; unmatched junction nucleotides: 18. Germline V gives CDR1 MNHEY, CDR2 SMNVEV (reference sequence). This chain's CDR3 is CASRLENRRDRGEYEQYF. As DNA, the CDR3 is TGTGCCAGCAGACTAGAAAACCGCCGGGACAGGGGAGAATACGAGCAGTACTTC.

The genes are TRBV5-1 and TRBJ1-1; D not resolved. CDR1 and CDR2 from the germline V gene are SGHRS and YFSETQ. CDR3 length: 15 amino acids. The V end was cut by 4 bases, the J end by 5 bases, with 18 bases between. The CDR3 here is CASSRLTTGTTEAFF. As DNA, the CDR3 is TGCGCCAGCAGCCGACTAACGACGGGAACGACTGAAGCTTTCTTT.

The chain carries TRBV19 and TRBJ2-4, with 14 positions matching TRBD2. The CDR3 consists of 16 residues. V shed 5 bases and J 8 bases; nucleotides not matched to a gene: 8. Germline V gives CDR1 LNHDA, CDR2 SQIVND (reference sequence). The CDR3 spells CASSGGTSGSWDIQYF. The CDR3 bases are TGTGCCAGTAGTGGGGGGACTAGCGGGAGTTGGGACATTCAGTACTTC.

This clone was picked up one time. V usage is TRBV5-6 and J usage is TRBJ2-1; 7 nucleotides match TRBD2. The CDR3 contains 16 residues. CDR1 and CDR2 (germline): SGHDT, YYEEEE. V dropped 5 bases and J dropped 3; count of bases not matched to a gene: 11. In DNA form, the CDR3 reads TGTGCCAGCAGTCCGCAGGGTGGGAGGGTCTACAATGAGCAGTTCTTC. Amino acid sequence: CASSPQGGRVYNEQFF.

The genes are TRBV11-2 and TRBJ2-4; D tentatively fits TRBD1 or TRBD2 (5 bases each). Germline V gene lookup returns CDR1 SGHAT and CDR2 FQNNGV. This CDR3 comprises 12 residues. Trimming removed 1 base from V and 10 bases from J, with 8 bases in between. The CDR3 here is CASSLVWGIQYF. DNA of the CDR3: TGTGCCAGCAGCTTAGTTTGGGGGATTCAGTACTTC.

CDR3 sequence: CASKQGATEAFF. The CDR3 DNA is TGTGCCAGCAAACAGGGGGCTACTGAAGCTTTCTTT. V gene TRBV28 combines with J gene TRBJ1-1, with 9 bases identical to TRBD1. Germline V gene sequence: CDR1 MDHEN, CDR2 SYDVKM. After removal of 7 bases from V and 5 bases from J, the junction contained 2 bases not matched to a gene. The CDR3 totals 12 residues. The complete variable domain, with remaining parts taken from reference TRBV28 and TRBJ1-1, reads DVKVTQSSRYLVKRTGEKVFLECVQDMDHENMFWYRQDPGLGLRLIYFSYDVKMKEKGDIPEGYSVSREKKERFSLILESASTNQTSMYLCASKQGATEAFFGQGTRLTVV.

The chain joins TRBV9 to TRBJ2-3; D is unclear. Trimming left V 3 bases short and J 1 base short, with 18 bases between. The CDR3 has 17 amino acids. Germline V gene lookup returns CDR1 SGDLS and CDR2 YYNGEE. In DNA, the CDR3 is TGTGCCAGCAGCGCGGACCCTCTTGGGCATCGCACAGATACGCAGTATTTT. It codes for CASSADPLGHRTDTQYF.

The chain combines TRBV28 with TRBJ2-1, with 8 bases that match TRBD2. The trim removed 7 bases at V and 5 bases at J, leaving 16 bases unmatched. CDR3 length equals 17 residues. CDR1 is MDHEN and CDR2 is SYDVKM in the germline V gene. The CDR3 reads CASNPRTPAGLDNEQFF. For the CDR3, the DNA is TGTGCCAGCAACCCGAGGACTCCAGCGGGACTAGACAATGAGCAGTTCTTC.

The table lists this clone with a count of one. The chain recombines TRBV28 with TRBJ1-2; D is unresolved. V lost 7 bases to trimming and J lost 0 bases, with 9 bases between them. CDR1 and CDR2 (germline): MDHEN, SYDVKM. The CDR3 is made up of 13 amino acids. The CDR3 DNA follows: TGTGCCAGCACCGGCGGCGCTAACTATGGCTACACCTTC. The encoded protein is CASTGGANYGYTF.

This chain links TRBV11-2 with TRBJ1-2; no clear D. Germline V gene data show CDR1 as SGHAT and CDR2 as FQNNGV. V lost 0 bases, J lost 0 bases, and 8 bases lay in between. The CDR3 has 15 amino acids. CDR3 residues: CASSLDLRTNYGYTF. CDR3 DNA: TGTGCCAGCAGCTTAGATCTTCGAACTAACTATGGCTACACCTTC.

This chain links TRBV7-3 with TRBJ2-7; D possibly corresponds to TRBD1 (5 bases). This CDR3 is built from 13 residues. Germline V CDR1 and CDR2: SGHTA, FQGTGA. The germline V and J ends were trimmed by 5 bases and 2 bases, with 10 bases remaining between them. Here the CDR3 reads CASSMGPTYEQYF. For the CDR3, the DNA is TGTGCCAGCAGCATGGGGCCGACCTACGAGCAGTACTTC.

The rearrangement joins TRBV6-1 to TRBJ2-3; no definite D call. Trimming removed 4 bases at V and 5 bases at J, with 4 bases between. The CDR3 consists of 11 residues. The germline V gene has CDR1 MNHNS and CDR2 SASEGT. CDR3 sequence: CASSGIDTQYF. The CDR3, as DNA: TGTGCCAGCAGTGGGATAGATACGCAGTATTTT.

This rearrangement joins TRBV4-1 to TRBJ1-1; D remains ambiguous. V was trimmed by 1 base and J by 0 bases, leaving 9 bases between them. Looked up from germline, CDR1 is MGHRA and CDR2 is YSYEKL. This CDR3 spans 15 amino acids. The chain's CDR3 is CASSQGQALNTEAFF. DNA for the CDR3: TGCGCCAGCAGCCAAGGTCAGGCCTTGAACACTGAAGCTTTCTTT.

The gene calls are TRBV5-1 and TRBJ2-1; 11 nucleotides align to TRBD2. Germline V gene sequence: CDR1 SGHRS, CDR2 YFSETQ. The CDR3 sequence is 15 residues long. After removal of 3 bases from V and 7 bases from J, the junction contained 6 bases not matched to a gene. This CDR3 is CASSWGLADLNEQFF. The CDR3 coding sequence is TGCGCCAGCAGCTGGGGACTAGCGGATTTGAATGAGCAGTTCTTC. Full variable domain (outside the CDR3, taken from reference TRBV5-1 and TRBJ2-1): KAGVTQTPRYLIKTRGQQVTLSCSPISGHRSVSWYQQTPGQGLQFLFEYFSETQRNKGNFPGRFSGRQFSNSRSEMNVSTLELGDSALYLCASSWGLADLNEQFFGPGTRLTVL.

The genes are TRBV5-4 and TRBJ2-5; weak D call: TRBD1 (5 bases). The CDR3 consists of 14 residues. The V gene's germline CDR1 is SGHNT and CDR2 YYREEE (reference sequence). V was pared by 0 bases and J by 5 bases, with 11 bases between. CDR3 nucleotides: TGTGCCAGCAGCTTGGGACAGCAAGGGGAGACCCAGTACTTC. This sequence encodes CASSLGQQGETQYF.

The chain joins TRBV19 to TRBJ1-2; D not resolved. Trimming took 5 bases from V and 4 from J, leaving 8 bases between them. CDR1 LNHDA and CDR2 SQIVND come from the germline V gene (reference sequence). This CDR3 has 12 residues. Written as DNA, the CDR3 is TGTGCCAGTAGTGACGGATTCTATGGCTACACCTTC. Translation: CASSDGFYGYTF.

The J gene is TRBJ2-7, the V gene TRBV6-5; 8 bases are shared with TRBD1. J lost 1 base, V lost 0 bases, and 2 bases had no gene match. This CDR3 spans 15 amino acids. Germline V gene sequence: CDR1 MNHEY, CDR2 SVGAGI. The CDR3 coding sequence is TGTGCCAGCAGTTACTCATGGGACAGGTCCTACGAGCAGTACTTC. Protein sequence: CASSYSWDRSYEQYF.

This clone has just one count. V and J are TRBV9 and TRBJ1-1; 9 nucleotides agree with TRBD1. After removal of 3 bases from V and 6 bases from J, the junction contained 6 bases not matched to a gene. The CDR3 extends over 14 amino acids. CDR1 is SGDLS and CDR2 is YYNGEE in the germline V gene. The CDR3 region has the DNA TGTGCCAGCAGCGCACAGGGGGCTGCATCTGAAGCTTTCTTT. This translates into CASSAQGAASEAFF.

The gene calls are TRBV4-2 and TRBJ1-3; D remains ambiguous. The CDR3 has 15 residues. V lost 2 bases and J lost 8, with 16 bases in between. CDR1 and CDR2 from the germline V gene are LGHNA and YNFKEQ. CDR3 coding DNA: TGTGCCAGCAGCCAAAACAGAAAAGAGGGAGACACCATATATTTT. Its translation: CASSQNRKEGDTIYF.

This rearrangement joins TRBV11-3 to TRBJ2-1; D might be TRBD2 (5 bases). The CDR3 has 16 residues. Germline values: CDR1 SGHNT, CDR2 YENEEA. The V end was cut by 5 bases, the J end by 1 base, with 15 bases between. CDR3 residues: CASSTSGSGSYNEQFF. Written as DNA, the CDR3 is TGTGCCAGCAGCACGTCGGGGAGTGGGTCCTACAATGAGCAGTTCTTC.

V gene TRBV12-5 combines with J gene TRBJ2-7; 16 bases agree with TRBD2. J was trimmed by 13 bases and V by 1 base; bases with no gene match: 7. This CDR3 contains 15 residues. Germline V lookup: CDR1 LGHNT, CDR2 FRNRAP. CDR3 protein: CASGLEGLAGGRGYF. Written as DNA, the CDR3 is TGTGCTAGTGGTTTGGAGGGACTAGCGGGAGGGCGGGGTTACTTC.

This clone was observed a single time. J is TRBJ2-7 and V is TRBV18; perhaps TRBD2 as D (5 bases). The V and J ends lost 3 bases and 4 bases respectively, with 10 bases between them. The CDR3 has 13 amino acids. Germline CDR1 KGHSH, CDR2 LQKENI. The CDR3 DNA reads TGTGCCAGCTCACCCGGGGTCGAATACGAGCAGTACTTC. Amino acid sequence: CASSPGVEYEQYF. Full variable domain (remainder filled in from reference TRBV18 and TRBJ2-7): NAGVMQNPRHLVRRRGQEARLRCSPMKGHSHVYWYRQLPEEGLKFMVYLQKENIIDESGMPKERFSAEFPKEGPSILRIQQVVRGDSAAYFCASSPGVEYEQYFGPGTRLTVT.

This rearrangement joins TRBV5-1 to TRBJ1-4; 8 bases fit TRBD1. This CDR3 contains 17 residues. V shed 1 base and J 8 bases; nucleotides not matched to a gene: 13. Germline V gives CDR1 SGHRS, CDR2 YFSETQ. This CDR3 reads CASSLQPGGLLGEKLFF. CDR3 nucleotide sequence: TGCGCCAGCAGCTTGCAGCCAGGGGGCCTCCTGGGGGAAAAACTGTTTTTT.

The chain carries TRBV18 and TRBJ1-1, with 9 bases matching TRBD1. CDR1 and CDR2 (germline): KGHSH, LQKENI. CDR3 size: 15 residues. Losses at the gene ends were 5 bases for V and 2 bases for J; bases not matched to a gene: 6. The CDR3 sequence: CASSAGQGPNTEAFF. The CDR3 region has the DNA TGTGCCAGCTCAGCCGGACAGGGGCCTAACACTGAAGCTTTCTTT.

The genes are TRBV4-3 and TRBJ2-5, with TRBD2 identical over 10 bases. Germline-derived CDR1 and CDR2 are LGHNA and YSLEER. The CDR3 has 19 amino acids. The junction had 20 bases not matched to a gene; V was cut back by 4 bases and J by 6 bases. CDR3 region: CASSPSPDYSGLATKTQYF. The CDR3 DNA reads TGCGCCAGCAGCCCCAGCCCGGATTACTCGGGACTAGCGACGAAGACCCAGTACTTC.

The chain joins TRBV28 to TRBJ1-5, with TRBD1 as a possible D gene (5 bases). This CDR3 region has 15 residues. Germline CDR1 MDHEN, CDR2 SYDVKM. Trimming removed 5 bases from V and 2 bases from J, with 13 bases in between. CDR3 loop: CASSAGGTGNQPQHF. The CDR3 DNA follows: TGTGCCAGCAGTGCCGGCGGGACCGGCAATCAGCCCCAGCATTTT.